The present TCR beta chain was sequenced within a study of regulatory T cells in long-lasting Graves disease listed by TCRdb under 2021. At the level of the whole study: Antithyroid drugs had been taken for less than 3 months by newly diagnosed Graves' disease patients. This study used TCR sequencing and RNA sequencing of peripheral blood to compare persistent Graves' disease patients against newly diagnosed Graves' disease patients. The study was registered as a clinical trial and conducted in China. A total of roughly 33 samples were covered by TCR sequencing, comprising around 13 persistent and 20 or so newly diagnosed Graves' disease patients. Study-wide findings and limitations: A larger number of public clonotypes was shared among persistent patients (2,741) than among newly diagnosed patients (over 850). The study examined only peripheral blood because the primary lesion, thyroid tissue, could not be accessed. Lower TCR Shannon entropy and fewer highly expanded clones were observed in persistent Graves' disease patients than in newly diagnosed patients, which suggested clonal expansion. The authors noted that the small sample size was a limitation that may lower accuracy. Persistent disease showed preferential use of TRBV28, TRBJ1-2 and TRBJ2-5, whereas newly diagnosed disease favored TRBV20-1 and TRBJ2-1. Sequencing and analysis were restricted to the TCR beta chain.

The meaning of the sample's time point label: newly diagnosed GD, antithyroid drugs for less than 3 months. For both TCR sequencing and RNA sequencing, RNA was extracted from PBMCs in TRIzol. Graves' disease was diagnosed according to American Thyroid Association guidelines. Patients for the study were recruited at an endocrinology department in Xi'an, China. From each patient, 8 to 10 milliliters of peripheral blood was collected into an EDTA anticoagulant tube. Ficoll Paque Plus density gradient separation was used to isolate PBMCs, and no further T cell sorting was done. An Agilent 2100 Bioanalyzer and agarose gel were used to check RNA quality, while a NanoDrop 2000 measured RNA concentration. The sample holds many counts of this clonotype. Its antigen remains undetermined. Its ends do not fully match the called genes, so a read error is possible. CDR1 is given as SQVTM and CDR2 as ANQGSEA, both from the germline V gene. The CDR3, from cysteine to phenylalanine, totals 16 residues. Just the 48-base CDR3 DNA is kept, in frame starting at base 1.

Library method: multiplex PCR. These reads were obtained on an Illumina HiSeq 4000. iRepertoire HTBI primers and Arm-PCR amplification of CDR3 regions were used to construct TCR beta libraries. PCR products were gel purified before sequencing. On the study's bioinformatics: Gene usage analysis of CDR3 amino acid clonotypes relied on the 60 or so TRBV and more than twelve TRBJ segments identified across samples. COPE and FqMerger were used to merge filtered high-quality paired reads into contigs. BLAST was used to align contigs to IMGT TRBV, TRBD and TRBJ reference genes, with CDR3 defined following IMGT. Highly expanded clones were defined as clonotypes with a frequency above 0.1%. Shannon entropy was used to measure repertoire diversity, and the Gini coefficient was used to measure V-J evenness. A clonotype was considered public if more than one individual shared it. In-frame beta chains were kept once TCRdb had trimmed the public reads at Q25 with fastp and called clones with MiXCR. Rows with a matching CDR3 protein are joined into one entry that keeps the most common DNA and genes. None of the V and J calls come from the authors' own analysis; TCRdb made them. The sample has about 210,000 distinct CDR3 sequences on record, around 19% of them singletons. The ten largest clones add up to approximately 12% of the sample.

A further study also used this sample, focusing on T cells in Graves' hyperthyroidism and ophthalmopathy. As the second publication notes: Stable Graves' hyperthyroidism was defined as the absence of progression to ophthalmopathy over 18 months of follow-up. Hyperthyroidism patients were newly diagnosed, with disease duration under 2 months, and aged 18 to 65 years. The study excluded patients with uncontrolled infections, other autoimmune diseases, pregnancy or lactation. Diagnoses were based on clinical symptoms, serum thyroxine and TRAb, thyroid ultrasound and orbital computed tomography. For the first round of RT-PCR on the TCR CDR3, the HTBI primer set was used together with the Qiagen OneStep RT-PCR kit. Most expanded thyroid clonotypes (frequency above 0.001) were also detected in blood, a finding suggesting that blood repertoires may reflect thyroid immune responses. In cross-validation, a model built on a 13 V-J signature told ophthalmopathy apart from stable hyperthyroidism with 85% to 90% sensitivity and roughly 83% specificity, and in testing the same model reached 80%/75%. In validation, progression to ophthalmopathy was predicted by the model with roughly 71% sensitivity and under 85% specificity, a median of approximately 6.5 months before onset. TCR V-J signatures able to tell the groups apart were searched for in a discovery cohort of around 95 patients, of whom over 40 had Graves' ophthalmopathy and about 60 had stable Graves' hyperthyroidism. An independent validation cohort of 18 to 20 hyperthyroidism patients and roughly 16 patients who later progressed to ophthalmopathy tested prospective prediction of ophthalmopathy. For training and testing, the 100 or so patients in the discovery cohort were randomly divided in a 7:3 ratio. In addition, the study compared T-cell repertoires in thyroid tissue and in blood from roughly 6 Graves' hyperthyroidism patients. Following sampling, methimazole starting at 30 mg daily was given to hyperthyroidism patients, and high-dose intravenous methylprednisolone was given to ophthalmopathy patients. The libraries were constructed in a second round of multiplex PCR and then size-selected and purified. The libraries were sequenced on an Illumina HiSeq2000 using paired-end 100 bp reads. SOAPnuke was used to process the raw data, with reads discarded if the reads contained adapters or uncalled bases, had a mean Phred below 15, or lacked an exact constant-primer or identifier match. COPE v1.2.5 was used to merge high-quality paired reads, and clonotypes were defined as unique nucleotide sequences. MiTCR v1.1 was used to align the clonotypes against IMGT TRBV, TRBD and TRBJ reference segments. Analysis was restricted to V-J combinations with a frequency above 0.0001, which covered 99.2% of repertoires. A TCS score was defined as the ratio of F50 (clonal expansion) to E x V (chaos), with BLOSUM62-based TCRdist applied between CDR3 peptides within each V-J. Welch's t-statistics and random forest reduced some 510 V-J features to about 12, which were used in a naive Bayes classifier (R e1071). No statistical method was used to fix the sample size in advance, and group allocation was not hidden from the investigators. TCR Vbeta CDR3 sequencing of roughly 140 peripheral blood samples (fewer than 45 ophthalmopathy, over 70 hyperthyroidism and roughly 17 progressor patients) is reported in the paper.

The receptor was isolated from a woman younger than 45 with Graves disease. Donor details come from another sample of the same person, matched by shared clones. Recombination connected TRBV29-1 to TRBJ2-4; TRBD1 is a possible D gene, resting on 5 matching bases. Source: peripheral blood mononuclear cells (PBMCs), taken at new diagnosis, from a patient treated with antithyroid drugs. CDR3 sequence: CSVEGSVAGARNIQYF. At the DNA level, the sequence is TGCAGCGTTGAAGGTTCGGTAGCTGGGGCCAGAAACATTCAGTACTTC.